This note documents a single T cell receptor beta chain sequence. What it binds is unknown. This entry belongs to a study of a mutant IDH1 vaccine in newly diagnosed glioma. Study in general: Radiotherapy alone preceded vaccination by 4-6 weeks; alternatively, vaccination started with temozolomide cycles. Beforehand, treatment had been radiotherapy, temozolomide, or both; the majority received both.

Time point described: week 11, during vaccination. With topical imiquimod, each dose of the vaccine consisted of 300 ug of mutant IDH1 20-mer peptide. Only in-frame clones appear in the TCRdb table, and some are missing; sequencing was by immunoSEQ multiplex PCR. The sample contains tens of thousands of clones, roughly 80% of which appear only once. Germline V gives CDR1 MNHNS, CDR2 SASEGT. The CDR3 is 14 amino acids. V was clipped by 4 bases and J by 0 bases, with 7 bases between them. V is TRBV6-1 and J is TRBJ1-3; D remains unclear. This material consisted of PBMCs, taken from a glioma patient whose treatment included an IDH1 peptide vaccine. The source is a woman aged 18-30 years with glioma. The CDR3 spells CASSVKGSGNTIYF. CDR3 nucleotide sequence: TGTGCCAGCAGTGTCAAGGGCTCTGGAAACACCATATATTTT.